The sequence of this TCR beta chain was determined in a study of blood T cell repertoires in COVID-19. In the study overall: Spain, Italy and the United States supplied samples that represented acute and convalescent COVID-19. T cells, B-cell-depleted T cells, or PBMCs supplied cDNA or gDNA.

Original processing methods: Amplification with reference gene primers provided the estimates of nucleated cell counts. Assay used: immunoSEQ multiplex PCR; TCRdb lists only in-frame clones, some missing. V, J and clone size are those of that table, while D and trimming were read from the DNA. Counted here are roughly 53,000 clones, approximately 90% occurring once; the ten biggest clones make up around 2.7%. CDR3 length: 15 residues. Trimming stripped 4 bases from V and 1 base from J, with 10 bases between. Germline CDR1 LGHNA, CDR2 YSLEER. This clone was recorded only once. This sequence originates from a man older than 75 with acute or convalescent COVID-19. This chain links TRBV4-3 with TRBJ2-2; D ambiguous. The sequenced material came from peripheral blood. The CDR3 here is CASSPSGLNTGELFF. The CDR3 nucleotides read TGCGCCAGCAGCCCCTCGGGTTTGAACACCGGGGAGCTGTTTTTT.